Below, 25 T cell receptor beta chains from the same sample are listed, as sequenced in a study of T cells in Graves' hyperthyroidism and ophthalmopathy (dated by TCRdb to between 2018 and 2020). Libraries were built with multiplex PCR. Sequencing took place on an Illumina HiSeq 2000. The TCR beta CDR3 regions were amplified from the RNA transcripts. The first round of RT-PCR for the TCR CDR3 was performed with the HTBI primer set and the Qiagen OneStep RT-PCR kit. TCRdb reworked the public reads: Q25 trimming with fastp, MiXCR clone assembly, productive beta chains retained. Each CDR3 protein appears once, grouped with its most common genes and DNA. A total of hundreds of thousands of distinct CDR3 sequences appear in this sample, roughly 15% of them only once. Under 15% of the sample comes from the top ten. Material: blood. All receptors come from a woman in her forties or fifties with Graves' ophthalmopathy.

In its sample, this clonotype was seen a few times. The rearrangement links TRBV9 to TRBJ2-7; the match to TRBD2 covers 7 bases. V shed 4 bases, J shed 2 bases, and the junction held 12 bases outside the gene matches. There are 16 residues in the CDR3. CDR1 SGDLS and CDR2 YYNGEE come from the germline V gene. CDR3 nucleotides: TGTGCCAGCAGCCCAAGGTCGGGGAGGGATACCTACGAGCAGTACTTC. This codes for CASSPRSGRDTYEQYF.

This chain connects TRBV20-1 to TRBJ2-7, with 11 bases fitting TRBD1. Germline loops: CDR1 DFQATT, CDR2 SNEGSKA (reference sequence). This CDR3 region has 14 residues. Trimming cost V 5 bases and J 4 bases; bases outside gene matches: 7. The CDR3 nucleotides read TGCAGTGCTTATTCCGGGACAGGGGGATACGAGCAGTACTTC. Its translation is CSAYSGTGGYEQYF.

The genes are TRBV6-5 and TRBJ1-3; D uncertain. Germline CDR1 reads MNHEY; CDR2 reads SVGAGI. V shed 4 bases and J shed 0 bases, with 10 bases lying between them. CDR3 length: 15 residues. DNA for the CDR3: TGTGCCAGCAGTTCGGGAGGAAACTCTGGAAACACCATATATTTT. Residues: CASSSGGNSGNTIYF.

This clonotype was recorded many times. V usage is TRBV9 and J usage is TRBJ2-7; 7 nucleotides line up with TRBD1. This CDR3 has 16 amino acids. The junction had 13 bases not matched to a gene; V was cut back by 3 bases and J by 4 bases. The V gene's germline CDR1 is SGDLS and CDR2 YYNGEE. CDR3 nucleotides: TGTGCCAGCAGCGCCACGGGACAGATGAGGGCGTACGAGCAGTACTTC. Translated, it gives CASSATGQMRAYEQYF.

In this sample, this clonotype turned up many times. The CDR3, as DNA: TGTGCCAGTATGATGCCAGGGCGCTCCTATAATTCACCCCTCCACTTT. Residues: CASMMPGRSYNSPLHF. The rearrangement uses TRBV27 and TRBJ1-6; D perhaps matches TRBD1 (5 bases). The CDR3 is 16 residues long. Germline loops: CDR1 MNHEY, CDR2 SMNVEV (reference sequence). V was trimmed by 9 bases and J by 0 bases, leaving 15 bases between them.

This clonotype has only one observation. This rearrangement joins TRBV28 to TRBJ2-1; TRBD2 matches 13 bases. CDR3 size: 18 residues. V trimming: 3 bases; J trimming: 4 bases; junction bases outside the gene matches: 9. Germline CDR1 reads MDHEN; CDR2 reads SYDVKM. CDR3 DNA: TGTGCCAGCAGTTTTTCCCGACGACTAGCGGGAGGTTACAATGAGCAGTTCTTC. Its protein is CASSFSRRLAGGYNEQFF. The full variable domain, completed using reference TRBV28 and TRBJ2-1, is DVKVTQSSRYLVKRTGEKVFLECVQDMDHENMFWYRQDPGLGLRLIYFSYDVKMKEKGDIPEGYSVSREKKERFSLILESASTNQTSMYLCASSFSRRLAGGYNEQFFGPGTRLTVL.

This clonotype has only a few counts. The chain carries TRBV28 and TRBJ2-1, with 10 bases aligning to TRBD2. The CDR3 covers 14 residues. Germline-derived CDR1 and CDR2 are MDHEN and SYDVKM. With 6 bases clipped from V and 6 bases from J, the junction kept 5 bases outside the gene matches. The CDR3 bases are TGTGCCAGCAGACCTAGCGGGAGCACCAATGAGCAGTTCTTC. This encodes CASRPSGSTNEQFF.

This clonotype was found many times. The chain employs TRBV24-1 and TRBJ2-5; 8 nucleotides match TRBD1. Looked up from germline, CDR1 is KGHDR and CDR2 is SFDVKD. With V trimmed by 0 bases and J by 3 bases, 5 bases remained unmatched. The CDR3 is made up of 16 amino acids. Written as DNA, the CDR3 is TGTGCCACCAGTGATTTGGGGACAGGCCAGGAAGAGACCCAGTACTTC. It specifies CATSDLGTGQEETQYF.

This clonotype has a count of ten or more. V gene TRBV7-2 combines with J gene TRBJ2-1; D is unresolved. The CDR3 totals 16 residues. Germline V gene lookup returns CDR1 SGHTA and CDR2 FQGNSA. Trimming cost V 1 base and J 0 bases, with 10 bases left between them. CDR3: CASSLGRSISYNEQFF. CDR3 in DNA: TGTGCCAGCAGCTTAGGGCGGAGTATCTCCTACAATGAGCAGTTCTTC.

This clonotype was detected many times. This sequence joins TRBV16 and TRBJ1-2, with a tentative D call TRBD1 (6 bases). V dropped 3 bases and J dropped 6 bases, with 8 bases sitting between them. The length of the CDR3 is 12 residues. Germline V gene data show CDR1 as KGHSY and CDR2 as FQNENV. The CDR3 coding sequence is TGTGCCAGCAGCCAGAGGACAGATGGCTACACCTTC. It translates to CASSQRTDGYTF.

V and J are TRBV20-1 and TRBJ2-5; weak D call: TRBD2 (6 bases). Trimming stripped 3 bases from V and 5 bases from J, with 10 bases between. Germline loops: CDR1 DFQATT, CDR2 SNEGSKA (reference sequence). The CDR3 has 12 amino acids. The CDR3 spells CSARDYRETQYF. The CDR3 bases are TGCAGTGCTAGGGACTACCGGGAGACCCAGTACTTC.

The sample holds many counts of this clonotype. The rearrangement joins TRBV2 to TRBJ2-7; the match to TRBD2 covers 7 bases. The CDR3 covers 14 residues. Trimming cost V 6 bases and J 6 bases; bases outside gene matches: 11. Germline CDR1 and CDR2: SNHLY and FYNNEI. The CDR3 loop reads CASRGSGVIAEQYF. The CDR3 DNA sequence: TGTGCCAGCAGAGGCAGCGGGGTGATTGCCGAGCAGTACTTC.

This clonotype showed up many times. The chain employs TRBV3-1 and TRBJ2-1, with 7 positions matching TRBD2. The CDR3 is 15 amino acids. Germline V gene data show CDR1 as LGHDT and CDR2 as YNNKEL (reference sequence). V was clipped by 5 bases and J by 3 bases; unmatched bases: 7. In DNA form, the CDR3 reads TGTGCCAGCAGCGCTTCGGGGGACTACTACAATGAGCAGTTCTTC. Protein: CASSASGDYYNEQFF.

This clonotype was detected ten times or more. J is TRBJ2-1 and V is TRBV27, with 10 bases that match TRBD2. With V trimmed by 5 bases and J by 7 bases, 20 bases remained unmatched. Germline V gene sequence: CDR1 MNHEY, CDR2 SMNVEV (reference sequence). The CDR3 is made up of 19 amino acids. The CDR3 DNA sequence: TGTGCCAGCAGTCCCAGGAGAACGACCCTAGCGGGAGTTTGGAATGAGCAGTTCTTC. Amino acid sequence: CASSPRRTTLAGVWNEQFF.

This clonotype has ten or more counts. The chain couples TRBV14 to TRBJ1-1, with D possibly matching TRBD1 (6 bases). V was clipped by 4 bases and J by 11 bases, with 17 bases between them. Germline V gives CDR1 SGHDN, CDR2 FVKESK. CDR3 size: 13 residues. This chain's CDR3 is CASSPRGALDAFF. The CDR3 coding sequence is TGTGCCAGCAGCCCGCGGGGGGCCCTCGATGCTTTCTTT.

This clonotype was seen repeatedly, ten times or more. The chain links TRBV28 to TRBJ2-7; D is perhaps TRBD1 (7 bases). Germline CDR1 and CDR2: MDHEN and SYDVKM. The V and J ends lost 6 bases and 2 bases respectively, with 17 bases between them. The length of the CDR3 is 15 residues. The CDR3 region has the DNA TGTGCCAGCAGCTTCGGGGGACAGCGAACCTACGAGCAGTACTTC. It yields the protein CASSFGGQRTYEQYF.

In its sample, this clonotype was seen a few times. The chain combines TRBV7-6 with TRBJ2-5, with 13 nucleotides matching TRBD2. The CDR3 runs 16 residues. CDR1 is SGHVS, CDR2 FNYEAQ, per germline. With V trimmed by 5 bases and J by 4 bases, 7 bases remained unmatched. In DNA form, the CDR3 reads TGTGCCAGCAGCCGAGGACTAGCGGGAGTAGGAGAGACCCAGTACTTC. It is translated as CASSRGLAGVGETQYF.

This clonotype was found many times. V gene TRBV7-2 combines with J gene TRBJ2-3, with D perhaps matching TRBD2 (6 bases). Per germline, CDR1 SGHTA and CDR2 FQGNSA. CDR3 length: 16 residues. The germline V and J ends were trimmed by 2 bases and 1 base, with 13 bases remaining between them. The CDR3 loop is CASSLRRRERTDTQYF. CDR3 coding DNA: TGTGCCAGCAGCTTACGAAGGCGGGAACGCACAGATACGCAGTATTTT.

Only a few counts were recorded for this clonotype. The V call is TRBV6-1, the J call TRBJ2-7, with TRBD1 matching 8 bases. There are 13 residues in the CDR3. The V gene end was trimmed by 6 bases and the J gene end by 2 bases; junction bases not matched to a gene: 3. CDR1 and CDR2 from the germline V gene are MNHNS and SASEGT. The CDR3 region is CASSWTGTYEQYF. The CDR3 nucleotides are TGTGCCAGCAGCTGGACAGGGACCTACGAGCAGTACTTC.

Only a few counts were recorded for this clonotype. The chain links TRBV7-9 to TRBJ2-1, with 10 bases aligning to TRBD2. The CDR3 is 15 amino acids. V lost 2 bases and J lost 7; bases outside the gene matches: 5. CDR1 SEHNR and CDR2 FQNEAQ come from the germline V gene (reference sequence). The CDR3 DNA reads TGTGCCAGCAGCTTAAGCGGGAGGGCTTGGAATGAGCAGTTCTTC. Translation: CASSLSGRAWNEQFF.

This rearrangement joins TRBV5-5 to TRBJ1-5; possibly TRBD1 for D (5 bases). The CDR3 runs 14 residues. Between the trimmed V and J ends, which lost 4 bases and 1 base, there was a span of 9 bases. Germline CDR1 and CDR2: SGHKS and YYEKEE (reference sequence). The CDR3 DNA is TGTGCCAGCAGCCGGACAAGCAGCAATCAGCCCCAGCATTTT. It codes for CASSRTSSNQPQHF. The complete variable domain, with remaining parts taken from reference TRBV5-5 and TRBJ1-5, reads DAGVTQSPTHLIKTRGQQVTLRCSPISGHKSVSWYQQVLGQGPQFIFQYYEKEERGRGNFPDRFSARQFPNYSSELNVNALLLGDSALYLCASSRTSSNQPQHFGDGTRLSIL.

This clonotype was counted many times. Here the CDR3 reads CASTLGGANTGELFF. CDR3 nucleotide sequence: TGTGCCAGCACCCTCGGAGGGGCGAACACCGGGGAGCTGTTTTTT. This chain links TRBV28 with TRBJ2-2; TRBD2 is a possible D gene (6 bases). CDR3 size: 15 residues. Germline V CDR1 and CDR2: MDHEN, SYDVKM. The ends were cut back, 7 bases at V and 0 bases at J, with 12 bases in the middle.

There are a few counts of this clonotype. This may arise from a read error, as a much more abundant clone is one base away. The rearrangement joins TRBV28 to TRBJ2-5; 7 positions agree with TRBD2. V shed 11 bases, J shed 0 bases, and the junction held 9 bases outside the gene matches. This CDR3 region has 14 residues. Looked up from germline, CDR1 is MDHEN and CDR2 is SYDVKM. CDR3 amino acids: CAFNGRGYQETQYF. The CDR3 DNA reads TGTGCCTTCAACGGGCGGGGGTACCAAGAGACCCAGTACTTC. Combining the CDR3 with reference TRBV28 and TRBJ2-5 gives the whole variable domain DVKVTQSSRYLVKRTGEKVFLECVQDMDHENMFWYRQDPGLGLRLIYFSYDVKMKEKGDIPEGYSVSREKKERFSLILESASTNQTSMYLCAFNGRGYQETQYFGPGTRLLVL.

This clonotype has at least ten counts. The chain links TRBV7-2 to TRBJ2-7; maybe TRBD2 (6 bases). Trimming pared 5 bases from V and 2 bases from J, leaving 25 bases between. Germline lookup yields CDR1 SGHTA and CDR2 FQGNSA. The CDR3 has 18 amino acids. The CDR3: CASSLNLRGVADAYEQYF. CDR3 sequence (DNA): TGTGCCAGCAGCCTCAACCTAAGGGGAGTAGCGGATGCCTACGAGCAGTACTTC.

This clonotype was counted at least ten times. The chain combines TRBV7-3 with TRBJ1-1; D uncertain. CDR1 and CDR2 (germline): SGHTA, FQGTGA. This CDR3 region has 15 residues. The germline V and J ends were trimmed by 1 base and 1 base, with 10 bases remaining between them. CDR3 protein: CASSLRGSPNTEAFF. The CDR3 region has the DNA TGTGCCAGCAGCTTAAGAGGGTCTCCGAACACTGAAGCTTTCTTT.